What follows describes a single T cell receptor (beta chain). Its antigen is not known. The data were taken from a study of cytomegalovirus exposure and HLA in healthy donors. On the study more broadly: Among the 398 genotyped donors, approximately 82% were placed in the Caucasian-associated ancestry cluster.

The primer mix had 60 Vbeta and 13 Jbeta primers. The repertoire was sequenced with immunoSEQ multiplex PCR; TCRdb's copy has only in-frame clones and lacks some. Of 90,000 to 100,000 clones in the sample, approximately 80% were seen once. Overall study results and limits: Within an earlier analysis, most TCR beta V segments proved productive either about 87% or about 30% of the time. An apparent linkage of common viral pathogens to several of the most significant clusters emerged in a later analysis. According to a later analysis, donors in an Asian-associated ancestry cluster reportedly had fewer N-insertions than the approximately 730-donor mean.

The TCR sequence derives from a female donor in good health and CMV-seronegative. The sample consisted of PBMCs.

CDR3 sequence (DNA): TGTGCCAGCAGCTTAGATCCGGGGGAGGGAGAGACCCAGTACTTC. Residues: CASSLDPGEGETQYF. V usage is TRBV7-2 and J usage is TRBJ2-5; 7 positions match TRBD2. The CDR3 is 15 amino acids. The V gene's germline CDR1 is SGHTA and CDR2 FQGNSA. V lost 1 base, J lost 4 bases, and 6 bases stayed unmatched.